The sequence of this T cell receptor (beta chain) was determined in a study of cytomegalovirus exposure and HLA in healthy donors. Whole-study findings and limits: The classifier reportedly diagnosed cytomegalovirus status with high sensitivity and specificity. The authors later found HLA-associated TCR beta chains more clonally expanded than equally common others. In an earlier analysis, most TCR beta V segments were productive about 87% or about 30% of the time.

Germline CDR1 LNHDA, CDR2 SQIVND (reference sequence). Trimming took off 7 bases at V and 6 bases at J, with 16 bases between the two ends. The CDR3 length is 14 residues. This PCR relied on a set of 60 Vbeta primers and 13 Jbeta primers. The data were produced by immunoSEQ multiplex PCR, yet TCRdb's version contains in-frame clones alone and is incomplete. The sample holds approximately 110,000 clones; roughly 72% are singletons and the top ten take roughly 4.2%. Nominal health characterized the donors when sampled, though unrecorded immune exposures were likely. Concerning this clone itself: The antigen remains undetermined.

Input material: PBMCs. The TCR comes from a woman aged 40-49 years in good health and CMV-seropositive. The chain has TRBV19 and TRBJ2-1; perhaps TRBD2 as D (6 bases). The CDR3 loop reads CASKSEGWVNEQFF. The CDR3 nucleotides are TGTGCCAGTAAATCGGAGGGATGGGTCAATGAGCAGTTCTTC.